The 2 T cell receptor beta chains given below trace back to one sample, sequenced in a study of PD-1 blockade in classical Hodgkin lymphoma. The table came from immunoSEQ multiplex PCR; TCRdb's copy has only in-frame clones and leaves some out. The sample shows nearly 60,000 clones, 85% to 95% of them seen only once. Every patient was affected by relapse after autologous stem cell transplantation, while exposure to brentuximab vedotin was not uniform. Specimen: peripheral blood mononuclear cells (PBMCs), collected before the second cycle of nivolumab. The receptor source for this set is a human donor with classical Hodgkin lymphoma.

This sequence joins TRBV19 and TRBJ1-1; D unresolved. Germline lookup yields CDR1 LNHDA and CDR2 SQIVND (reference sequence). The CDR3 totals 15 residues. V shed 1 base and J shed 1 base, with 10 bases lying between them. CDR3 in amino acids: CASSIGTGRNTEAFF. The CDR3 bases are TGTGCCAGTAGTATAGGAACCGGGCGGAACACTGAAGCTTTCTTT.

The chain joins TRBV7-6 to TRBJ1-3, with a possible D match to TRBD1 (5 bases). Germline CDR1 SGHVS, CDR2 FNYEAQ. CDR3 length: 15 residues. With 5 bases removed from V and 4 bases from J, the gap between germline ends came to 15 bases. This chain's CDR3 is CASSRTKGSGNTIYF. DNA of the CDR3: TGTGCCAGCAGCCGAACAAAGGGGTCCGGAAACACCATATATTTT.